The 15 T cell receptor beta chains given below trace back to one sample, sequenced in a study of T cell responses to AZD1222 COVID-19 vaccine. Profiling relied on immunoSEQ multiplex PCR, and the TCRdb table lists in-frame clones only, not all of them. The table lists about 180,000 clones, approximately 90% of them singletons. Specimen: peripheral blood, collected on day 0 of AZD1222 vaccination. Receptor source: an adult in good health.

This rearrangement joins TRBV6-5 to TRBJ1-2; 8 positions match TRBD1. Germline V lookup: CDR1 MNHEY, CDR2 SVGAGI. CDR3 size: 14 residues. The trim removed 2 bases at V and 7 bases at J, leaving 6 bases unmatched. CDR3 in amino acids: CASSYGQGLGGYTF. Here the CDR3 DNA reads TGTGCCAGCAGTTACGGACAGGGCTTAGGTGGCTACACCTTC.

The V and J genes are TRBV6-2 or TRBV6-3 and TRBJ2-2, with D possibly being TRBD2 (6 bases). Trimming removed 0 bases at V and 9 bases at J, with 14 bases between. In germline, CDR1 is MNHEY, CDR2 SVGEGT. The CDR3 is 15 residues long. CDR3 protein: CASSYSSAGRRELFF. CDR3 nucleotide sequence: TGTGCCAGCAGTTACTCTTCAGCGGGTCGCCGGGAGCTGTTTTTT.

This clone has only one observation. The J gene is TRBJ2-1, the V gene TRBV7-9; TRBD2 matches at 12 bases. V trimming: 0 bases; J trimming: 4 bases; junction bases outside the gene matches: 4. There are 17 residues in the CDR3. The germline gives CDR1 SEHNR, CDR2 FQNEAQ (reference sequence). CDR3: CASSLASTSGGYNEQFF. The CDR3 DNA sequence: TGTGCCAGCAGCTTAGCCTCCACTAGCGGGGGGTACAATGAGCAGTTCTTC.

The genes are TRBV5-6 and TRBJ2-1, with 7 positions matching TRBD1. The CDR3 spans 15 residues. V lost 7 bases and J lost 0; bases outside the gene matches: 7. Germline V CDR1 and CDR2: SGHDT, YYEEEE. CDR3: CASRTGVSSYNEQFF. The CDR3 bases are TGTGCCAGCCGGACAGGCGTTAGCTCCTACAATGAGCAGTTCTTC.

This chain joins TRBV15 and TRBJ2-1; a weak D match, TRBD1 (5 bases). The CDR3 runs to 12 residues. Germline V gene data show CDR1 as LNHNV and CDR2 as YYDKDF (reference sequence). V dropped 5 bases and J dropped 7 bases, with 9 bases sitting between them. CDR3 residues: CATSQGTNEQFF. CDR3 DNA sequence: TGTGCCACCAGCCAGGGAACGAATGAGCAGTTCTTC.

The rearrangement links TRBV6-5 to TRBJ2-2; 10 nucleotides line up with TRBD1. V dropped 8 bases and J dropped 2; count of bases not matched to a gene: 2. Germline CDR1 reads MNHEY; CDR2 reads SVGAGI. The CDR3 contains 14 residues. The CDR3 sequence is CASWDRGNTGELFF. The CDR3 DNA reads as TGTGCCAGCTGGGACAGGGGTAACACCGGGGAGCTGTTTTTT.

The DNA of the CDR3 is TGTGCCAGCAGCTCGGGGGGGGGCACTGAAGCTTTCTTT. It encodes CASSSGGGTEAFF. The chain recombines TRBV7-2 with TRBJ1-1; tentative D call: TRBD1 (5 bases). This CDR3 spans 13 amino acids. The V gene lost 4 bases and the J gene lost 4 bases, with 10 bases spanning the gap. The germline gives CDR1 SGHTA, CDR2 FQGNSA. The full variable domain, in which reference TRBV7-2 and TRBJ1-1 provide the parts outside the CDR3, is GAGVSQSPSNKVTEKGKDVELRCDPISGHTALYWYRQSLGQGLEFLIYFQGNSAPDKSGLPSDRFSAERTGGSVSTLTIQRTQQEDSAVYLCASSSGGGTEAFFGQGTRLTVV.

The gene calls are TRBV7-9 and TRBJ1-2; possibly TRBD1 for D (6 bases). CDR3 length: 13 amino acids. Germline assignment: CDR1 SEHNR and CDR2 FQNEAQ (reference sequence). V lost 4 bases and J lost 8, with 14 bases in between. The DNA of the CDR3 is TGTGCCAGCAGCTCACAGGGAACTGGCGGCTACACCTTC. Its translation: CASSSQGTGGYTF.

This chain uses TRBV4-2 with TRBJ1-4, with D possibly being TRBD1 (5 bases). The CDR3 is 15 residues long. Trimming removed 1 base at V and 8 bases at J, with 14 bases between. The germline gives CDR1 LGHNA, CDR2 YNFKEQ. CDR3 DNA: TGTGCCAGCAGCCAAGGGAGCGGGGGAGGCGAAAAACTGTTTTTT. The encoded protein is CASSQGSGGGEKLFF.

V gene TRBV7-9 combines with J gene TRBJ2-7; 8 positions agree with TRBD1. The CDR3 sequence is 16 residues long. Germline CDR1 and CDR2: SEHNR and FQNEAQ (reference sequence). Trimming took 1 base from V and 0 from J; bases not matched to a gene: 5. CDR3 amino acids: CASSLGTGLNSYEQYF. The CDR3 DNA sequence: TGTGCCAGCAGCTTAGGGACAGGGCTGAACTCCTACGAGCAGTACTTC.

The genes are TRBV19 and TRBJ1-5, with a weak D call TRBD1 (5 bases). In germline, CDR1 is LNHDA, CDR2 SQIVND (reference sequence). The V end was cut by 7 bases, the J end by 3 bases, with 16 bases between. This CDR3 contains 15 residues. The CDR3 coding sequence is TGTGCCAGTAAGAAAGACAGAGCGGACAATCAGCCCCAGCATTTT. Its protein is CASKKDRADNQPQHF.

This sequence joins TRBV4-3 and TRBJ1-1; no clear D gene. Deletions cut 1 base from V and 0 bases from J, with 6 bases between. The CDR3 extends over 14 amino acids. CDR1 is LGHNA and CDR2 is YSLEER in the germline V gene. The chain's CDR3 is CASSQAGLNTEAFF. In nucleotides, the CDR3 is TGCGCCAGCAGCCAAGCGGGGTTGAACACTGAAGCTTTCTTT.

V gene TRBV28 combines with J gene TRBJ2-2; D not certain. The CDR3 length is 13 residues. CDR1 and CDR2 (germline): MDHEN, SYDVKM. Trimming removed 5 bases from V and 5 bases from J, with 9 bases in between. In DNA form, the CDR3 reads TGTGCCAGCAGTCAGATCAGGACCGGGGAGCTGTTTTTT. It yields the protein CASSQIRTGELFF.

The rearrangement joins TRBV7-2 to TRBJ1-1; TRBD1 is a possible D gene (6 bases). CDR3 size: 17 residues. Germline CDR1 reads SGHTA; CDR2 reads FQGNSA. The V end lost 2 bases, the J end lost 10 bases, and 26 bases lay between the germline ends. CDR3 sequence reads: CASSLPELGTFHLGAFF. The CDR3, as DNA: TGTGCCAGCAGCTTACCGGAGCTCGGGACATTCCATCTGGGAGCTTTCTTT.

The rearrangement joins TRBV28 to TRBJ2-5, with D maybe TRBD2 (6 bases). This CDR3 is 14 amino acids long. Germline lookup yields CDR1 MDHEN and CDR2 SYDVKM. Trimming stripped 6 bases from V and 4 bases from J, with 15 bases between. CDR3 nucleotide sequence: TGTGCCAGCAGCCCCGGGACTTTCGTAGAGACCCAGTACTTC. It codes for CASSPGTFVETQYF.